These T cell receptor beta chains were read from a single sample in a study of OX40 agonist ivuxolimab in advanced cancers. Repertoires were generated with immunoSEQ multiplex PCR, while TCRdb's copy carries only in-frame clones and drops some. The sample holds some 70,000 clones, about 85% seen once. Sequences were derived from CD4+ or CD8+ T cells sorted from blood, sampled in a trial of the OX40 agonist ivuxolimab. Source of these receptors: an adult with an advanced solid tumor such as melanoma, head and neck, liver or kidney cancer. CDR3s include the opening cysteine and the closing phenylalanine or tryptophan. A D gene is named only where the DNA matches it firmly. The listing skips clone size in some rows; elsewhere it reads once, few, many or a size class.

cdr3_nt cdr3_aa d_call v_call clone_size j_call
TGTGCCAGCCGGGTTAACACTGAAGCTTTCTTT CASRVNTEAFF . TRBV25-1 few TRBJ1-1
TGTGCCAGCAGCTTAGTGTCAGGAGATTTTGGCGGGGAGCTGTTTTTT CASSLVSGDFGGELFF . TRBV7-8 once TRBJ2-2
TGTGCCAGCAGTTTGGACAGGGACCAGCCCCAGCATTTT CASSLDRDQPQHF TRBD1 TRBV6-5 few TRBJ1-5
TGTGCCAGTAGCCTAGACAGGGGGAACTATGGCTACACCTTC CASSLDRGNYGYTF TRBD1 TRBV19 once TRBJ1-2
TGTGCCAGCCGCCCCAGGGGCACCTCTGGGGCCAACGTCCTGACTTTC CASRPRGTSGANVLTF . TRBV27 . TRBJ2-6
TGTGCCAGCAGCGTTATGGGACTAGCGGGAATTGACACCGGGGAGCTGTTTTTT CASSVMGLAGIDTGELFF TRBD2 TRBV5-6 . TRBJ2-2
TGTGCCAGCACCACATCCGTAGCGTTCGACACCGGGGAGCTGTTTTTT CASTTSVAFDTGELFF . TRBV7-9 . TRBJ2-2
TGTGCCAGCAGCTTAACACTAAGCGAAGCCTACGAGCAGTACTTC CASSLTLSEAYEQYF . TRBV7-2 . TRBJ2-7
TGTGCCAGCAGCGAGGGGGGACCGACCTACAATGAGCAGTTCTTC CASSEGGPTYNEQFF . TRBV9 . TRBJ2-1
TGTGCCAGCAGCCGACGTGCGCACCCAGATACGCAGTATTTT CASSRRAHPDTQYF . TRBV7-6 . TRBJ2-3
TGTGCCAGCTCCCCCGGGCAGGAAACCGTGGAGCAGTACTTC CASSPGQETVEQYF . TRBV18 . TRBJ2-7
TGTGCCAGCAGCCCCGCCGGGGCGGGTAGGCACGAGCAGTACTTC CASSPAGAGRHEQYF . TRBV28 once TRBJ2-7
TGTGCCTGGAGCCGGGGGGGGACCGAGACCCAGTACTTC CAWSRGGTETQYF TRBD2 TRBV30 . TRBJ2-5
TGCGCCAGCAGCTTATACACTACCTACGAGCAGTACTTC CASSLYTTYEQYF . TRBV5-1 . TRBJ2-7
TGCAGCGTTGACAGCGGAGTCACAGATACGCAGTATTTT CSVDSGVTDTQYF . TRBV29-1 . TRBJ2-3
TGTGCCAGCAGCTTAGGGAGGACTAATGAAAAACTGTTTTTT CASSLGRTNEKLFF . TRBV7-2 . TRBJ1-4
TGTGCCAGCAGCCAAGTCATGGGACAGGGTCTGTTCTTC CASSQVMGQGLFF TRBD1 TRBV14 . TRBJ2-1
TGTGCCAGCAGTGACGCGTTAGCGGGAGGGCCCCGGCAGACCCAGTACTTC CASSDALAGGPRQTQYF TRBD2 TRBV2 . TRBJ2-5
TGTGCCAGCAGCTTTACTGCCCCAAGTTTTACCAGCTCCTACAATGAGCAGTTCTTC CASSFTAPSFTSSYNEQFF . TRBV7-2 . TRBJ2-1
TGTGCCAGCTCACCTCGCCCAGATAATTCACCCCTCCACTTT CASSPRPDNSPLHF . TRBV18 . TRBJ1-6
TGTGCCAGCAGCGAAAGGCAACTGTCAGATACGCAGTATTTT CASSERQLSDTQYF . TRBV7-8 . TRBJ2-3
TGTGCCAGCTCACCCCTAGCGGGGCCCGACAATGAGCAGTTCTTC CASSPLAGPDNEQFF TRBD2 TRBV18 once TRBJ2-1